Each of the 13 T cell receptor beta chains below was sequenced from the same sample in a study of cytomegalovirus exposure and HLA in healthy donors. PCR was performed using 60 Vbeta and 13 Jbeta primers. Repertoires were generated with immunoSEQ multiplex PCR, while TCRdb's copy carries only in-frame clones and drops some. The sample has approximately 110,000 clones, 78% seen once. Input material: PBMCs. Receptors were obtained from a man aged 25 to 40 in good health and CMV-seronegative.

The CDR3 bases are TGTGCCAGCTCACCACCGGGTTCAGGGGGGTTGAGGAATGAGCAGTTCTTC. Protein product: CASSPPGSGGLRNEQFF. The chain couples TRBV18 to TRBJ2-1; TRBD1 is a possible D gene (7 bases). Germline V gene data show CDR1 as KGHSH and CDR2 as LQKENI. Trimming removed 0 bases at V and 7 bases at J, with 19 bases between. The length of the CDR3 is 17 residues.

The chain couples TRBV11-2 to TRBJ2-7; 14 bases line up with TRBD2. V was pared by 5 bases and J by 5 bases, with 5 bases of the junction left unmatched. The CDR3 runs 15 residues. Germline V lookup: CDR1 SGHAT, CDR2 FQNNGV. CDR3 coding DNA: TGTGCCAGCAGCCAACCGGGACTAGCGGGAGACGAGCAGTACTTC. Translation gives CASSQPGLAGDEQYF.

This sequence joins TRBV11-3 and TRBJ2-1; D unclear. In germline, CDR1 is SGHNT, CDR2 YENEEA. V was pared by 5 bases and J by 3 bases, with 5 bases between. This CDR3 has 12 residues. DNA of the CDR3: TGTGCCAGCAGCCAGATCTACAATGAGCAGTTCTTC. The encoded protein is CASSQIYNEQFF.

This clone was counted only a few times. The chain recombines TRBV25-1 with TRBJ2-1, with D maybe TRBD2 (6 bases). CDR1 is MGHDK and CDR2 is SYGVNS in the germline V gene. Between the trimmed V and J ends, which lost 3 bases and 1 base, there was a span of 10 bases. This CDR3 contains 15 residues. CDR3 sequence (DNA): TGTGCCAGCAGTGAGGGAGGTCGATCCTACAATGAGCAGTTCTTC. Protein: CASSEGGRSYNEQFF. Drawing the rest from reference TRBV25-1 and TRBJ2-1, the complete variable domain is EADIYQTPRYLVIGTGKKITLECSQTMGHDKMYWYQQDPGMELHLIHYSYGVNSTEKGDLSSESTVSRIRTEHFPLTLESARPSHTSQYLCASSEGGRSYNEQFFGPGTRLTVL.

V gene TRBV6-5 combines with J gene TRBJ2-7, with 9 bases aligning to TRBD1. The CDR3 runs to 14 residues. CDR1 and CDR2 from the germline V gene are MNHEY and SVGAGI. Trimming removed 6 bases from V and 6 bases from J; junction bases left unmatched: 9. The CDR3 DNA follows: TGTGCCAGCAGCACCGACAGGGGGTCGGCCGAGCAGTACTTC. This codes for CASSTDRGSAEQYF.

In DNA form, the CDR3 reads TGTGCCAGCAGGATCAGGGGGAGAGGATACGAGCAGTACTTC. It specifies CASRIRGRGYEQYF. The V call is TRBV6-5, the J call TRBJ2-7, with 7 bases that match TRBD1. This CDR3 comprises 14 residues. The germline CDR1 and CDR2 sequences are MNHEY and SVGAGI. With 6 bases clipped from V and 4 bases from J, the junction kept 9 bases outside the gene matches.

This clone was seen a handful of times. This chain joins TRBV4-1 and TRBJ2-5, with TRBD1 matching 10 bases. The J call may be in error: the DNA end matches TRBJ2-7 better. From germline, CDR1 is MGHRA and CDR2 YSYEKL. The CDR3 length is 16 residues. The DNA for the CDR3 is TGCGCCAGCAGCCAACAACTGGGGACAGGGGACTACGAGCAGTACTTC. Residues: CASSQQLGTGDYEQYF.

This chain links TRBV30 with TRBJ1-1; D is possibly TRBD1 (5 bases). The length of the CDR3 is 13 residues. CDR1 and CDR2 from the germline V gene are GTSNPN and SVGIG (reference sequence). CDR3 nucleotides: TGTGCTCGGACGTGGGGGGGAAACACTGAAGCTTTCTTT. Protein: CARTWGGNTEAFF.

The V gene is TRBV19, the J gene TRBJ2-7, with TRBD2 identical over 14 bases. The CDR3 totals 17 residues. The ends lost 5 bases at V and 4 bases at J; junction bases unmatched: 10. Germline V CDR1 and CDR2: LNHDA, SQIVND (reference sequence). CDR3 region: CASSPTGTSGSTYEQYF. CDR3 bases: TGTGCCAGTAGTCCAACAGGGACTAGCGGGAGCACGTACGAGCAGTACTTC.

The chain has TRBV6-5 and TRBJ2-7, with D unclear. Germline-derived CDR1 and CDR2 are MNHEY and SVGAGI. This CDR3 region has 13 residues. The V end was cut by 2 bases, the J end by 6 bases, with 11 bases between. The CDR3 loop is CASSYGSLGEQYF. The CDR3 DNA reads as TGTGCCAGCAGTTACGGTTCCCTCGGCGAGCAGTACTTC.

The chain carries TRBV6-5 and TRBJ2-7; D unresolved. V lost 8 bases, J lost 3 bases, and 11 bases lay in between. Looked up from germline, CDR1 is MNHEY and CDR2 is SVGAGI. The CDR3 is 12 amino acids. CDR3 sequence reads: CASRVGDYEQYF. The DNA for the CDR3 is TGTGCCAGCCGGGTCGGAGACTACGAGCAGTACTTC.

The chain has TRBV9 and TRBJ2-7; TRBD2 might be the D (6 bases). Trimming cost V 6 bases and J 11 bases, with 18 bases left between them. The CDR3 length is 12 residues. Germline V gives CDR1 SGDLS, CDR2 YYNGEE. The chain's CDR3 is CASTGGIGVEYF. CDR3 nucleotide sequence: TGTGCCAGCACCGGGGGTATAGGGGTGGAGTACTTC.

This chain connects TRBV2 to TRBJ2-3; tentatively, D is TRBD1 (7 bases). The germline V gene has CDR1 SNHLY and CDR2 FYNNEI. The CDR3 runs to 14 residues. V lost 3 bases, J lost 4 bases, and 11 bases lay in between. Written as DNA, the CDR3 is TGTGCCAGCAGTGATGGCAGGGGGGCAGATACGCAGTATTTT. Translated, it gives CASSDGRGADTQYF.